The 14 T cell receptor beta chains presented below share a single source sample, sequenced in a study of beta chain features in type 1 diabetes (dated by TCRdb to the late 2010s). Results the study describes overall, beyond this receptor: A moderate but significant shortening of TCRB CDR3 length was observed in type 1 diabetes patients in all four CD4+ subsets.

For these TCRs, the target antigens are not known. The library was produced with the immunoSEQ multiplex PCR assay. All of the isolated RNA was reverse transcribed with the High Capacity cDNA Reverse Transcription Kit, so expressed TCRB transcripts were sequenced. Held by TCRdb, this immuneACCESS table contains in-frame sequences only and omits some clones. Under half of the omission traces to an unresolved V gene where checked; the cause of the rest is unknown. The sample table shows about 160,000 clones, and approximately 7.8% are seen once. In total, the top ten clones hold roughly 1% of the sample. Sequencing used central memory CD4+ T cells from blood. The receptors were gathered from a middle-aged woman with type 1 diabetes.

J is TRBJ2-1 and V is TRBV29-1, with TRBD1 matching over 9 bases. The CDR3 loop spans 17 amino acids. CDR1 is SQVTM and CDR2 is ANQGSEA in the germline V gene. Unmatched junction bases numbered 15, after V lost 2 bases and J lost 7 bases. CDR3 protein: CSVESGRGTGKINEQFF. In nucleotides, the CDR3 is TGCAGCGTTGAATCAGGAAGGGGGACAGGGAAAATAAATGAGCAGTTCTTC.

In this sample, this clone turned up a few times. One end of the junction does not line up with germline, which may come from a read error. This chain links TRBV11-3 with TRBJ2-1, with D maybe TRBD2 (6 bases). This CDR3 comprises 13 residues. From germline, CDR1 is SGHNT and CDR2 YENEEA. CDR3 loop: CASSAGLDKEQFF. CDR3 DNA sequence: TGTGCCAGCAGCGCGGGACTCGACAAAGAGCAGTTCTTC.

V gene TRBV7-2 combines with J gene TRBJ1-4, with 9 bases matching TRBD1. There are 15 residues in the CDR3. V lost 7 bases and J lost 8; bases outside the gene matches: 11. Germline values: CDR1 SGHTA, CDR2 FQGNSA. DNA of the CDR3: TGTGCCAGCACTTGGGGACAGGGAGGCCAAGAAAAACTGTTTTTT. It specifies CASTWGQGGQEKLFF. The variable domain in full, completed from reference TRBV7-2 and TRBJ1-4, reads GAGVSQSPSNKVTEKGKDVELRCDPISGHTALYWYRQSLGQGLEFLIYFQGNSAPDKSGLPSDRFSAERTGGSVSTLTIQRTQQEDSAVYLCASTWGQGGQEKLFFGSGTQLSVL.

This clone was seen a handful of times. CDR3: CASSQQGRETQYF. CDR3 DNA sequence: TGTGCCAGCAGTCAACAGGGGCGGGAGACCCAGTACTTC. The chain joins TRBV28 to TRBJ2-5; 7 bases agree with TRBD1. The CDR3 is 13 residues long. The ends lost 5 bases at V and 5 bases at J; junction bases unmatched: 5. Germline V gives CDR1 MDHEN, CDR2 SYDVKM.

CDR3: CASNGQPKETQYF. For the CDR3, the DNA is TGTGCCAGCAATGGACAGCCCAAGGAGACCCAGTACTTC. This sequence joins TRBV28 and TRBJ2-5, with D tentatively TRBD1 (6 bases). The germline V and J ends were trimmed by 7 bases and 5 bases, with 14 bases remaining between them. The CDR3 runs 13 residues. Germline CDR1 MDHEN, CDR2 SYDVKM. Complete variable domain (other parts from reference TRBV28 and TRBJ2-5): DVKVTQSSRYLVKRTGEKVFLECVQDMDHENMFWYRQDPGLGLRLIYFSYDVKMKEKGDIPEGYSVSREKKERFSLILESASTNQTSMYLCASNGQPKETQYFGPGTRLLVL.

This clone turned up a few times. The genes are TRBV5-4 and TRBJ2-7, with D perhaps TRBD2 (5 bases). V dropped 0 bases and J dropped 0 bases, with 16 bases sitting between them. Germline V gene lookup returns CDR1 SGHNT and CDR2 YYREEE (reference sequence). This CDR3 is built from 17 residues. The CDR3: CASSLGAARVGSYEQYF. In DNA form, the CDR3 reads TGTGCCAGCAGCTTGGGGGCAGCGCGGGTAGGCTCCTACGAGCAGTACTTC.

V usage is TRBV7-9 and J usage is TRBJ1-1; D gene ambiguous. Germline lookup yields CDR1 SEHNR and CDR2 FQNEAQ (reference sequence). V was clipped by 2 bases and J by 1 base, with 11 bases between them. The CDR3 spans 15 residues. This CDR3 reads CASSLIAGTNTEAFF. The DNA for the CDR3 is TGTGCCAGCAGCTTAATTGCAGGAACGAACACTGAAGCTTTCTTT.

The chain is built from TRBV5-4 and TRBJ2-5, with D perhaps matching TRBD1 (6 bases). From germline, CDR1 is SGHNT and CDR2 YYREEE (reference sequence). This CDR3 contains 16 residues. V was trimmed by 0 bases and J by 7 bases, leaving 19 bases between them. The CDR3 nucleotides are TGTGCCAGCAGCTTGGCTGGGGGCCGATTAGACGGGACCCAGTACTTC. Translating it yields CASSLAGGRLDGTQYF.

This clone was observed a handful of times. V and J are TRBV28 and TRBJ1-5, with D unclear. The V and J ends lost 6 bases and 12 bases respectively, with 18 bases between them. This CDR3 contains 13 residues. Germline CDR1 reads MDHEN; CDR2 reads SYDVKM. The CDR3 loop reads CASSPGQAGLQHF. The CDR3 DNA follows: TGTGCCAGCAGCCCCGGTCAGGCCGGACTCCAGCATTTT.

In this sample, this clone turned up a few times. This sequence joins TRBV19 and TRBJ2-2, with D uncertain. Trimming shortened V by 4 bases and J by 0 bases, and 9 bases separated the two germline ends. The CDR3 loop spans 15 amino acids. From germline, CDR1 is LNHDA and CDR2 SQIVND (reference sequence). CDR3: CASSNGQANTGELFF. The CDR3, as DNA: TGTGCCAGTAGTAATGGGCAGGCGAACACCGGGGAGCTGTTTTTT.

This clone was counted between two and nine times. This CDR3 reads CASRTRTGGWETQYF. The CDR3 DNA is TGTGCCAGCAGGACGCGGACAGGGGGCTGGGAGACCCAGTACTTC. The chain is built from TRBV11-1 and TRBJ2-5, with 11 bases matching TRBD1. The CDR3 has 15 residues. V trimming: 6 bases; J trimming: 5 bases; junction bases outside the gene matches: 8. Germline V gives CDR1 SGHAT, CDR2 FQDESV (reference sequence).

In this sample, this clone turned up many times. This chain joins TRBV9 and TRBJ2-1; 7 bases are a match to TRBD2. Germline CDR1 reads SGDLS; CDR2 reads YYNGEE. The CDR3 consists of 15 residues. Trimming at V came to 1 base and at J to 2 bases, leaving 3 bases not matched to a gene. CDR3 region: CASSVLADAYNEQFF. The CDR3 nucleotides are TGTGCCAGCAGCGTACTAGCGGACGCCTACAATGAGCAGTTCTTC.

The rearrangement joins TRBV7-2 to TRBJ2-7, with D unresolved. The CDR3 totals 13 residues. The ends were cut back, 4 bases at V and 3 bases at J, with 10 bases in the middle. The germline V gene encodes CDR1 SGHTA and CDR2 FQGNSA. In nucleotides, the CDR3 is TGTGCCAGCAGCTCTAGACGGCTCTACGAGCAGTACTTC. Encoded protein: CASSSRRLYEQYF.

In this sample, this clone turned up a few times. V gene TRBV7-9 combines with J gene TRBJ2-1, with 9 positions matching TRBD2. CDR1 is SEHNR, CDR2 FQNEAQ, per germline (reference sequence). The V gene end was trimmed by 1 base and the J gene end by 8 bases; junction bases not matched to a gene: 6. The CDR3 is 15 amino acids. CDR3 sequence reads: CASSLGGGARDEQFF. CDR3 nucleotide sequence: TGTGCCAGCAGCTTAGGCGGGGGGGCACGGGATGAGCAGTTCTTC.